The entry that follows covers one TCR beta chain sequence. Antigen unknown. The PCR ran on 60 Vbeta and 13 Jbeta primers. The assay was immunoSEQ multiplex PCR, and TCRdb's table has in-frame clones only and misses some. The table lists over 150,000 clones, approximately 70% of them singletons. Germline V CDR1 and CDR2: SGHRS, YFSETQ. The ends lost 4 bases at V and 6 bases at J; junction bases unmatched: 8. The CDR3 runs 16 residues. This entry is derived from a study of cytomegalovirus exposure and HLA in healthy donors. Study-wide points: 87-base-pair reads could not separate some V segments, including TRBV6-2 and TRBV6-3. Upon later analysis, HLA-associated TCR beta chains proved more clonally expanded than other, equally common chains.

The sample was PBMCs. The chain joins TRBV5-1 to TRBJ2-7; TRBD2 matches at 15 bases. The sequence came from a woman aged 30 to 39 in good health and CMV-seropositive. Written as DNA, the CDR3 is TGCGCCAGCAGCACCGGACTAGCGGGAGGGTGGGGCGAGCAGTACTTC. It encodes CASSTGLAGGWGEQYF.